The sequence of this TCR beta chain was determined in a study of blood T cell repertoires in COVID-19. This CDR3 comprises 16 residues. Trimming removed 0 bases from V and 5 bases from J; junction bases left unmatched: 8. As processed by the authors: Amplifying reference gene primers gave estimates of nucleated cell counts. The method was immunoSEQ multiplex PCR; TCRdb's version includes in-frame clones alone and lacks a portion of them. V and J calls and clone size are given by that table; D and trimming were obtained from the DNA. This sample has about 97,000 clones, with roughly 81% found just once.

The specimen sequenced was peripheral blood. The TCR was taken from a man aged 40-55 years with active or convalescent COVID-19. The chain carries TRBV23-1 and TRBJ2-5; TRBD2 aligns across 8 bases. TRBV23-1 is labeled an ORF, and its function is uncertain. For the CDR3, the DNA is TGCGCCAGCAGTCAATCCGGGACTAGACGCCGGGAGACCCAGTACTTC. Protein sequence: CASSQSGTRRRETQYF.